The 16 T cell receptor beta chains below come from one sample, sequenced in a study of T cells in localized non-small cell lung cancer. TCRdb's table, derived via immunoSEQ multiplex PCR, lists solely in-frame clones and lacks some. The table includes 7,000 to 7,500 clones, roughly 24% detected once. Material: lung tumor tissue, obtained before any cancer treatment. Every receptor here comes from a man aged 40 to 70 with stage III squamous cell lung carcinoma.

This clone was detected a few times. The chain has TRBV6-8 and TRBJ1-5, with 9 bases aligning to TRBD1. The CDR3 totals 15 residues. The germline V gene has CDR1 MNHGY and CDR2 SAAAGT. V trimming: 2 bases; J trimming: 8 bases; junction bases outside the gene matches: 7. In nucleotides, the CDR3 is TGTGCCAGCAGTTACCCACAGGGGGCCCGAGAGCCCCAGCATTTT. Protein sequence: CASSYPQGAREPQHF.

Only a few counts were recorded for this clone. CDR3 DNA sequence: TGTGCCAGCAGCGTTAAGAGCGGGAGCTACAATGAGCAGTTCTTC. This gives the protein CASSVKSGSYNEQFF. The genes are TRBV9 and TRBJ2-1, with 8 bases lining up with TRBD2. Germline loops: CDR1 SGDLS, CDR2 YYNGEE. The CDR3 length is 15 residues. With 2 bases clipped from V and 3 bases from J, the junction kept 4 bases outside the gene matches.

The table lists this clone with many counts. V gene TRBV11-3 combines with J gene TRBJ2-2; 8 bases fit TRBD2. The CDR3 totals 17 residues. J lost 6 bases, V lost 5 bases, and 14 bases had no gene match. Germline V gene sequence: CDR1 SGHNT, CDR2 YENEEA. This CDR3 reads CASSPVAGIDLSGELFF. CDR3 in DNA: TGTGCCAGCAGCCCTGTAGCGGGGATCGATCTTTCCGGGGAGCTGTTTTTT.

The rearrangement uses TRBV11-3 and TRBJ2-2; 10 nucleotides align to TRBD2. The CDR3 runs to 16 residues. The germline gives CDR1 SGHNT, CDR2 YENEEA. J gave up 5 bases and V 1 base, and 4 bases lay outside the gene matches. The DNA for the CDR3 is TGTGCCAGCAGCTTAGGAGCGGGGGGGCTGACCGGGGAGCTGTTTTTT. Translation: CASSLGAGGLTGELFF. The whole variable domain, remainder taken from reference TRBV11-3 and TRBJ2-2, is EAGVVQSPRYKIIEKKQPVAFWCNPISGHNTLYWYLQNLGQGPELLIRYENEEAVDDSQLPKDRFSAERLKGVDSTLKIQPAELGDSAVYLCASSLGAGGLTGELFFGEGSRLTVL.

This chain connects TRBV11-3 to TRBJ1-1; D is uncertain. This CDR3 spans 14 amino acids. V was cut by 3 bases and J by 1 base, with 9 bases left in between. Per germline, CDR1 SGHNT and CDR2 YENEEA. In DNA form, the CDR3 reads TGTGCCAGCAGCTTGGTAAACAGGAACACTGAAGCTTTCTTT. As protein: CASSLVNRNTEAFF.

In this sample, this clone turned up a few times. This chain links TRBV30 with TRBJ1-5; a possible D gene is TRBD1 (5 bases). In germline, CDR1 is GTSNPN, CDR2 SVGIG (reference sequence). Trimming stripped 0 bases from V and 6 bases from J, with 9 bases between. The CDR3 runs to 13 residues. The CDR3 protein is CAWSVQAAQPQHF. CDR3 DNA sequence: TGTGCCTGGAGTGTACAGGCGGCTCAGCCCCAGCATTTT.

This clone has only a few counts. CDR3 nucleotides: TGTGCCAGCAGCCCCGACTCTTACACCGGGGAGCTGTTTTTT. It codes for CASSPDSYTGELFF. The chain uses TRBV11-3 and TRBJ2-2; unclear D gene. The CDR3 length is 14 residues. V lost 5 bases, J lost 3 bases, and 10 bases lay in between. The germline V gene has CDR1 SGHNT and CDR2 YENEEA.

This clone is medium-sized within its sample. The J gene is TRBJ2-7, the V gene TRBV6-8; D is unclear. Trimming stripped 7 bases from V and 0 bases from J, with 16 bases between. The CDR3 length is 15 residues. Germline CDR1 is MNHGY and CDR2 is SAAAGT. The CDR3 region is CASILDGRSSYEQYF. The CDR3 DNA reads TGTGCCAGCATCCTAGACGGTAGGAGCTCCTACGAGCAGTACTTC.

This chain joins TRBV28 and TRBJ2-1; possibly TRBD2 for D (6 bases). The V gene lost 2 bases and the J gene lost 0 bases, with 14 bases spanning the gap. CDR3 length: 17 amino acids. CDR1 and CDR2 from the germline V gene are MDHEN and SYDVKM. The CDR3 spells CASSLESSGFSYNEQFF. As DNA, the CDR3 is TGTGCCAGCAGTTTAGAGTCCAGCGGGTTCTCCTACAATGAGCAGTTCTTC.

The rearrangement links TRBV6-8 to TRBJ2-7, with 11 nucleotides matching TRBD2. This CDR3 comprises 15 residues. Germline CDR1 is MNHGY and CDR2 is SAAAGT. J was trimmed by 1 base and V by 6 bases; bases with no gene match: 5. CDR3 loop: CASRLAGGPSYEQYF. The CDR3 DNA reads TGTGCCAGCAGGCTAGCGGGAGGCCCTTCCTACGAGCAGTACTTC.

This chain joins TRBV30 and TRBJ1-5; D remains unclear. This CDR3 spans 14 amino acids. Germline CDR1 is GTSNPN and CDR2 is SVGIG (reference sequence). The V end was cut by 3 bases, the J end by 0 bases, with 9 bases between. CDR3 DNA sequence: TGTGCCTGGAGCCAGATCTATAGCAATCAGCCCCAGCATTTT. Translation gives CAWSQIYSNQPQHF.

This clone has more than one count but fewer than ten. The chain couples TRBV30 to TRBJ2-1, with TRBD2 matching over 11 bases. This CDR3 spans 14 amino acids. Germline V gene lookup returns CDR1 GTSNPN and CDR2 SVGIG (reference sequence). V was clipped by 3 bases and J by 2 bases; unmatched bases: 0. This CDR3 is CAWRLAGAYNEQFF. The CDR3, as DNA: TGTGCCTGGAGACTAGCGGGAGCCTACAATGAGCAGTTCTTC.

This clone was counted a few times. This sequence joins TRBV28 and TRBJ1-2; 10 nucleotides line up with TRBD1. This CDR3 is built from 14 residues. Germline CDR1 MDHEN, CDR2 SYDVKM. J lost 8 bases, V lost 4 bases, and 7 bases had no gene match. CDR3 nucleotides: TGTGCCAGCAGTTCGACAGGGGGCGCTTACGGCTACACCTTC. It encodes CASSSTGGAYGYTF.

The rearrangement uses TRBV14 and TRBJ1-3; D gene uncertain. V lost 4 bases and J 1 base, leaving 11 bases between the germline ends. Per germline, CDR1 SGHDN and CDR2 FVKESK. The CDR3 consists of 15 residues. The CDR3 here is CASSRQATSGNTIYF. DNA for the CDR3: TGTGCCAGCAGCCGCCAGGCCACTTCTGGAAACACCATATATTTT.

The chain couples TRBV11-3 to TRBJ2-7, with no clear D. The CDR3 has 16 amino acids. CDR1 and CDR2 from the germline V gene are SGHNT and YENEEA. The V and J ends lost 6 bases and 0 bases respectively, with 18 bases between them. CDR3 coding DNA: TGTGCCAGCAGTGCAGACTGGGCCTCAAGCTCCTACGAGCAGTACTTC. Residues: CASSADWASSSYEQYF.

By frequency in the sample, this clone is medium-sized (0.01 to 0.1%). The chain recombines TRBV28 with TRBJ2-7; 9 nucleotides match TRBD1. The trim removed 4 bases at V and 5 bases at J, leaving 6 bases unmatched. This CDR3 spans 14 amino acids. Germline V gene data show CDR1 as MDHEN and CDR2 as SYDVKM. The CDR3 here is CASSWDRVINEQYF. As DNA, the CDR3 is TGTGCCAGCAGTTGGGACAGGGTCATTAACGAGCAGTACTTC. The variable domain in full, completed from reference TRBV28 and TRBJ2-7, reads DVKVTQSSRYLVKRTGEKVFLECVQDMDHENMFWYRQDPGLGLRLIYFSYDVKMKEKGDIPEGYSVSREKKERFSLILESASTNQTSMYLCASSWDRVINEQYFGPGTRLTVT.